The entry that follows covers one T cell receptor beta chain sequence. The data derive from a study of blood T cell repertoires in COVID-19. For the study at large: Researchers got acute and convalescent COVID-19 samples from the United States, Italy and Spain. PBMCs, B-cell-depleted T cells, or T cells provided the cDNA or gDNA that made up the material.

Germline V CDR1 and CDR2: MNHEY, SVGAGI. CDR3 length: 14 amino acids. The trim removed 7 bases at V and 8 bases at J, leaving 5 bases unmatched. Sequenced by immunoSEQ multiplex PCR; TCRdb stores in-frame clones only, minus some. The data show about 68,000 clones, with more than 70% seen just once and 7.5% to 9.5% held by the top ten. This chain joins TRBV6-5 and TRBJ2-2, with 12 bases aligning to TRBD2. This sequence was found in a man in his fifties or sixties with active COVID-19. The sample taken for sequencing was peripheral blood. The CDR3 loop reads CASNRLAGAGELFF. CDR3 coding DNA: TGTGCCAGCAACCGACTAGCGGGAGCGGGGGAGCTGTTTTTT.